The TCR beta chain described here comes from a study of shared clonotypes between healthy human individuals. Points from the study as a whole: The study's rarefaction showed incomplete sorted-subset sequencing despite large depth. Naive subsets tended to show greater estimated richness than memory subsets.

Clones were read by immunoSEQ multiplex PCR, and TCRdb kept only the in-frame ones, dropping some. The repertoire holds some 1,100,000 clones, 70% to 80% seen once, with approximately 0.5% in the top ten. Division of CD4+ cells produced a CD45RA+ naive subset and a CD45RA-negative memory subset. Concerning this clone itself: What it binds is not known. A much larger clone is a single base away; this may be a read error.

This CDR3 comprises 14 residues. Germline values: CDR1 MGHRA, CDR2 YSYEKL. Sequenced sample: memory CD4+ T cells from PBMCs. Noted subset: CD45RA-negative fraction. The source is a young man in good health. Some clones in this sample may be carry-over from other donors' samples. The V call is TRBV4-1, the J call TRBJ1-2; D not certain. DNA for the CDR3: TGCGCCAGCGGCCAAGCCGTTATTGTCTATGGCTACACCTTC. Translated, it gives CASGQAVIVYGYTF.